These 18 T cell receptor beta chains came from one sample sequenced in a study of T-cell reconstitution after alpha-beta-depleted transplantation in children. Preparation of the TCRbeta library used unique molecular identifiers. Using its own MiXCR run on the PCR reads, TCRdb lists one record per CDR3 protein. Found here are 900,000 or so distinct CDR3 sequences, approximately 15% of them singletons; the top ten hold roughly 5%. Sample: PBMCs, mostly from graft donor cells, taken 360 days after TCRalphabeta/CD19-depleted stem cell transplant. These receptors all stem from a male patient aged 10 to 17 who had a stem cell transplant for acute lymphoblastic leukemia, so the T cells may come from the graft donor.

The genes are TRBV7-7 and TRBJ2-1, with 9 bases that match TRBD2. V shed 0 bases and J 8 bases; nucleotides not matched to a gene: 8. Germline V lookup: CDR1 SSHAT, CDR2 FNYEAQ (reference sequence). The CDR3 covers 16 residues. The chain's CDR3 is CASSLALAGEGYEQFF. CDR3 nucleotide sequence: TGTGCCAGCAGCTTAGCGTTAGCGGGAGAGGGTTATGAGCAGTTCTTC.

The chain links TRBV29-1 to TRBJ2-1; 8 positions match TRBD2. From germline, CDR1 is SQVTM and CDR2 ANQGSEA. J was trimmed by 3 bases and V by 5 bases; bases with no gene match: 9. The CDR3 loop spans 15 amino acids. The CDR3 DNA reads TGCAGCGTTAGGTTAGCGGGAAATAGCTACAATGAGCAGTTCTTC. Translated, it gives CSVRLAGNSYNEQFF.

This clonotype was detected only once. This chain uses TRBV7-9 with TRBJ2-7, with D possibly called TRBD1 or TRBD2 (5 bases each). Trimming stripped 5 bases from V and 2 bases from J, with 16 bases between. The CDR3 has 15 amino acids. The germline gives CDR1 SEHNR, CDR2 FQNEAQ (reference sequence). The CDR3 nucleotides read TGTGCCAGCAGCCAGGGAGCGGACCAAACCTACGAGCAGTACTTC. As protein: CASSQGADQTYEQYF. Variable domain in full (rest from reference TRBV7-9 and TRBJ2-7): DTGVSQNPRHKITKRGQNVTFRCDPISEHNRLYWYRQTLGQGPEFLTYFQNEAQLEKSRLLSDRFSAERPKGSFSTLEIQRTEQGDSAMYLCASSQGADQTYEQYFGPGTRLTVT.

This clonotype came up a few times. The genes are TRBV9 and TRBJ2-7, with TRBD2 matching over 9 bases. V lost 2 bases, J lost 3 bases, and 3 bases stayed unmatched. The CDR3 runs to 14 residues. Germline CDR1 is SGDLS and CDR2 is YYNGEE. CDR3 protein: CASSVGGRVYEQYF. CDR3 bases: TGTGCCAGCAGCGTTGGCGGGAGGGTCTACGAGCAGTACTTC.

The CDR3 DNA reads TGTGCCAGCACATTCGTACTGATTACCGGGGAGCTGTTTTTT. This codes for CASTFVLITGELFF. The chain employs TRBV6-1 and TRBJ2-2; D gene ambiguous. The CDR3 totals 14 residues. Germline lookup yields CDR1 MNHNS and CDR2 SASEGT. Trimming took off 7 bases at V and 5 bases at J, with 14 bases between the two ends.

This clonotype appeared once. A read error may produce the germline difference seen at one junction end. The CDR3 DNA reads TGCACCAGCAGCTTGGGGCCCTACGAGCAGTACTTC. The encoded protein is CTSSLGPYEQYF. The chain links TRBV5-1 to TRBJ2-7, with D possibly TRBD1 on 5 matching bases. The V gene's germline CDR1 is SGHRS and CDR2 YFSETQ. The CDR3 sequence is 12 residues long.

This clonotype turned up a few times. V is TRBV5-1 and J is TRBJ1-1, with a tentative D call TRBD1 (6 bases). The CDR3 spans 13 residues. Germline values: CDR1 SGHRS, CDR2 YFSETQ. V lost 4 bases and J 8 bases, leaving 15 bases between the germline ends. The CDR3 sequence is CASSDNREGEAFF. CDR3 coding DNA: TGCGCCAGCAGCGACAACAGGGAAGGAGAAGCTTTCTTT.

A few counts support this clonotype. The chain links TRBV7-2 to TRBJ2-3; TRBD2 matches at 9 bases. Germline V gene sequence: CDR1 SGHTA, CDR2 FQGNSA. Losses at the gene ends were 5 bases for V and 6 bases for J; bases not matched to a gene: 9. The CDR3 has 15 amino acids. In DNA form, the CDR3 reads TGTGCCAGCAGCAGCATCCGCGGGGGGGCGGATACGCAGTATTTT. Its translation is CASSSIRGGADTQYF.

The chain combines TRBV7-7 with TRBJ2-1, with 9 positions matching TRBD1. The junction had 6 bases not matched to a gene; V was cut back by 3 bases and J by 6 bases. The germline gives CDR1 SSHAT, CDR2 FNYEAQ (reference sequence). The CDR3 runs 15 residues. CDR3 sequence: CASSFGQGYGNEQFF. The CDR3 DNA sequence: TGTGCCAGCAGCTTTGGACAGGGGTATGGCAATGAGCAGTTCTTC.

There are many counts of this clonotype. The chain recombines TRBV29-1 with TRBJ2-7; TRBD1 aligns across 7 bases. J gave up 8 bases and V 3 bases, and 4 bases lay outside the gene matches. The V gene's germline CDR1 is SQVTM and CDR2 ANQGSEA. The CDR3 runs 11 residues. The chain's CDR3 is CSVEGTDKQYF. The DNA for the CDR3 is TGCAGCGTTGAGGGGACAGACAAGCAGTACTTC.

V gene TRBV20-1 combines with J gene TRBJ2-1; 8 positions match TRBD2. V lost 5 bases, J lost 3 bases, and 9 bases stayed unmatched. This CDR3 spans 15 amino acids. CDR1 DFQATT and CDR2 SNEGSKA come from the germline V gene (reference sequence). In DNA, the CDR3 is TGCAGTGCTTGTGACGGGAGGGCCGTCTACAATGAGCAGTTCTTC. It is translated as CSACDGRAVYNEQFF.

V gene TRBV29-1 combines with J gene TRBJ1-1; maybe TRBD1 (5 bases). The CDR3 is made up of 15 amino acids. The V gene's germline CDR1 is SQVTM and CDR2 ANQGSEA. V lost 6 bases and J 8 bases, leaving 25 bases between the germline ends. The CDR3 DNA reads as TGCAGCGTAGCTAGATCAGGGACTCCGGGGTTAGAAGCTTTCTTT. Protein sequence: CSVARSGTPGLEAFF. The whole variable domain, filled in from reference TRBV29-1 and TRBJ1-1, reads SAVISQKPSRDICQRGTSLTIQCQVDSQVTMMFWYRQQPGQSLTLIATANQGSEATYESGFVIDKFPISRPNLTFSTLTVSNMSPEDSSIYLCSVARSGTPGLEAFFGQGTRLTVV.

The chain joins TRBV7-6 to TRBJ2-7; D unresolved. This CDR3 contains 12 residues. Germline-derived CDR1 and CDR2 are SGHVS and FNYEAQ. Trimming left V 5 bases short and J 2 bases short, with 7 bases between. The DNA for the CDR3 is TGTGCCAGCAGCCACGTTACCTACGAGCAGTACTTC. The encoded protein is CASSHVTYEQYF.

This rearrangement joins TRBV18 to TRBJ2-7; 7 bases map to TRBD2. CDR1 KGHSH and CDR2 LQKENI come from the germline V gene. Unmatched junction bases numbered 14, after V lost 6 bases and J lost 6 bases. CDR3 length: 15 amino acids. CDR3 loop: CASSPIGLGSLEQYF. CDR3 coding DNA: TGTGCCAGCTCCCCGATCGGACTAGGCAGCCTCGAGCAGTACTTC.

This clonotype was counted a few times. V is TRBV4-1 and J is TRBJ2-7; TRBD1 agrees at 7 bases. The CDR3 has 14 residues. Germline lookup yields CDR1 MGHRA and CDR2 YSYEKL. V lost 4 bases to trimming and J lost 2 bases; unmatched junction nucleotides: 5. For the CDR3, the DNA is TGCGCCAGCAGCCGAGTGACAGGGACCTACGAGCAGTACTTC. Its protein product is CASSRVTGTYEQYF.

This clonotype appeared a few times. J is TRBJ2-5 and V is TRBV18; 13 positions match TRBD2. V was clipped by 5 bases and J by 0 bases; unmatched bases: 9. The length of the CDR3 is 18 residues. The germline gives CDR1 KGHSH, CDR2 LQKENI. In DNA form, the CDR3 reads TGTGCCAGCTCATCACGGACTAGCGGGGGAACGTACCAAGAGACCCAGTACTTC. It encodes CASSSRTSGGTYQETQYF.

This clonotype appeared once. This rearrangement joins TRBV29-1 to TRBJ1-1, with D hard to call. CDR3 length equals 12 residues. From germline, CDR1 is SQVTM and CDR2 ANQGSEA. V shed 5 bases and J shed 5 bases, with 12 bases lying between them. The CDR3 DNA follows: TGCAGCGTTTGGGGTTTTTGGACTGAAGCTTTCTTT. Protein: CSVWGFWTEAFF.

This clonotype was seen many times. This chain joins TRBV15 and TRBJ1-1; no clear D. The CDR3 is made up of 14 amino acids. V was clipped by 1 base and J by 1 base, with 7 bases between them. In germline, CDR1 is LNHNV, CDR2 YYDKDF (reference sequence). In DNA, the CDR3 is TGTGCCACCAGCAGAGTGCGGAAGAACACTGAAGCTTTCTTT. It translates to CATSRVRKNTEAFF.